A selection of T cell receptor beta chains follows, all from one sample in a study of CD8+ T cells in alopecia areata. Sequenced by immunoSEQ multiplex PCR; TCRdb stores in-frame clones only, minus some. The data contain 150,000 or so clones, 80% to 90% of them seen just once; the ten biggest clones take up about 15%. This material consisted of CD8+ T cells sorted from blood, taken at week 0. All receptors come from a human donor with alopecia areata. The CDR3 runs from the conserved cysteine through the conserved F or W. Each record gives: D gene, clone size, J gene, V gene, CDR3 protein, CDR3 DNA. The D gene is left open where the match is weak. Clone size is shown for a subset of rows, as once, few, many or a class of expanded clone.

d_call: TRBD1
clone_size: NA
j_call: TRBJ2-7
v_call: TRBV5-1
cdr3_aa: CASSLHGTGMGEQYF
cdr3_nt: TGCGCCAGCAGCTTGCATGGGACAGGGATGGGCGAGCAGTACTTC

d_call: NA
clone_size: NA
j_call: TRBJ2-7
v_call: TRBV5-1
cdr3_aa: CASSSGQSSYEQYF
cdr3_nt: TGCGCCAGCAGCTCTGGACAGAGCTCCTACGAGCAGTACTTC

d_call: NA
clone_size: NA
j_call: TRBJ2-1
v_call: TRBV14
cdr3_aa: CASSPLDSYNEQFF
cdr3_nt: TGTGCCAGCAGCCCTTTGGACAGTTACAATGAGCAGTTCTTC

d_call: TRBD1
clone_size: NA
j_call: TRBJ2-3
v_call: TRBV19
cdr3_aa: CASSITGTVRDTQYF
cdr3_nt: TGTGCCAGTAGTATAACGGGGACAGTCCGAGATACGCAGTATTTT

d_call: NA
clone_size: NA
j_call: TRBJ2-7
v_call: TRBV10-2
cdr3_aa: CASSEVGYEQYF
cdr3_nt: TGCGCCAGCAGTGAGGTGGGCTATGAGCAGTACTTC

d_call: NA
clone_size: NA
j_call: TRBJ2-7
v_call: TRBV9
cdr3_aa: CASRSGSGSYEQYF
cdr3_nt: TGTGCCAGCAGGTCAGGTTCCGGATCTTACGAGCAGTACTTC

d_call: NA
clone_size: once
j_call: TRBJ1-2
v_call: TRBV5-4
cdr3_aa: CASSLGGDGAAERNYGYTF
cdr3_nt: TGTGCCAGCAGCTTGGGGGGAGACGGGGCAGCCGAGCGTAACTATGGCTACACCTTC

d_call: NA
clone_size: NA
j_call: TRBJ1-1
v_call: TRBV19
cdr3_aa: CASSTSGRSGVNTEAFF
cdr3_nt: TGTGCCAGTAGTACCTCCGGTCGTTCAGGGGTGAACACTGAAGCTTTCTTT

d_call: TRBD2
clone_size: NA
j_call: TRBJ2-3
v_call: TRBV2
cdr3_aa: CASSVDRTSGGADTQYF
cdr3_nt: TGTGCCAGCAGCGTCGATCGGACTAGCGGGGGGGCCGATACGCAGTATTTT

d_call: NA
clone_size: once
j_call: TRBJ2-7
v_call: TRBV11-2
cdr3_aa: CASSFSGSYEQYF
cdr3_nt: TGTGCCAGCAGCTTCAGCGGATCCTACGAGCAGTACTTC

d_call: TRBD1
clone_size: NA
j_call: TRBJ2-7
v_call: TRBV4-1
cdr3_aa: CASSQESRGRYEQYF
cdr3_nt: TGCGCCAGCAGCCAAGAATCCAGGGGGCGTTACGAGCAGTACTTC

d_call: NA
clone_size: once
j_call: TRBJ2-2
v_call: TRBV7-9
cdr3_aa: CASSTSDSLTGELFF
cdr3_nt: TGTGCCAGCAGCACCTCGGACAGCCTCACCGGGGAGCTGTTTTTT

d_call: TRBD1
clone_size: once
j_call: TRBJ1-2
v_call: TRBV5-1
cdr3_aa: CASSLKFSTGSEGYTF
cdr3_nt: TGCGCCAGCAGCTTGAAATTCTCGACAGGGTCGGAAGGCTACACCTTC

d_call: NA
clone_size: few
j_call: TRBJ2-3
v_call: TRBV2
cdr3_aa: CASMFTDTQYF
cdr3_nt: TGTGCCAGCATGTTCACAGATACGCAGTATTTT

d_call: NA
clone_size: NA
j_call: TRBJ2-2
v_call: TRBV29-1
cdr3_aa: CSARPGTGELFF
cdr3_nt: TGCAGCGCTCGCCCAGGGACCGGGGAGCTGTTTTTT

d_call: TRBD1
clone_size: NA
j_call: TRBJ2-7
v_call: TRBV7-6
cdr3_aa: CASINGTGSSYEQYF
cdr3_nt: TGTGCCAGCATCAACGGGACAGGTAGCTCCTACGAGCAGTACTTC

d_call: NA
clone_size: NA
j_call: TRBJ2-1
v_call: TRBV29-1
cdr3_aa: CSVEDQRAYNEQFF
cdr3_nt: TGCAGCGTTGAAGATCAGAGAGCTTACAATGAGCAGTTCTTC

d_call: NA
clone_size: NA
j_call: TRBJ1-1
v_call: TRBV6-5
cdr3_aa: CASSPDMGKAFF
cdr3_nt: TGTGCCAGCAGTCCCGATATGGGGAAAGCTTTCTTT

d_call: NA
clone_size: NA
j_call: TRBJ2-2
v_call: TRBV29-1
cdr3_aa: CSAVNTGELFF
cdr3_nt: TGCAGCGCCGTGAACACCGGGGAGCTGTTTTTT

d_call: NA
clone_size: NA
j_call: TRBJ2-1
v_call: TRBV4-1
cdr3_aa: CASSRAGGKSEQFF
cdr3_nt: TGCGCCAGCAGCCGGGCAGGCGGAAAAAGTGAGCAGTTCTTC

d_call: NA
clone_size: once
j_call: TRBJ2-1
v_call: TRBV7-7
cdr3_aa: CASSLVGGLDEQFF
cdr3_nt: TGTGCCAGCAGCTTAGTCGGTGGGTTGGATGAGCAGTTCTTC

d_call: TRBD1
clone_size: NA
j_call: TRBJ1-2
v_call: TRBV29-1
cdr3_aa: CSVGQGEDYGYTF
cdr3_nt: TGCAGCGTGGGACAGGGGGAAGACTATGGCTACACCTTC

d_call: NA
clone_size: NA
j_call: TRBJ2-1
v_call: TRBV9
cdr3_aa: CASTRGYGSQLSEQFF
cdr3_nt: TGTGCCAGCACCAGAGGGTACGGCTCACAATTATCTGAGCAGTTCTTC